This T cell receptor (beta chain) was captured in a study of OX40 agonist ivuxolimab in advanced cancers. Overall study results and limits: On average, CD8+ T cells had more expanded clones than CD4+.

The sample holds one count of this clone. What it binds is not known. Some clones are missing from TCRdb's copy, which holds only in-frame ones; the method was immunoSEQ multiplex PCR. The sample contains about 94,000 clones, roughly 84% of which appear only once. V was trimmed by 5 bases and J by 0 bases, leaving 11 bases between them. The CDR3 contains 14 residues. Germline loops: CDR1 SGHVS, CDR2 FQNEAQ. Source: CD4+ or CD8+ T cells sorted from blood, taken in a trial of the OX40 agonist ivuxolimab. This clonotype was sampled from an adult with an advanced solid tumor such as melanoma, head and neck, liver or kidney cancer. The rearrangement uses TRBV7-8 and TRBJ2-7; D is possibly TRBD1 (5 bases). For the CDR3, the DNA is TGTGCCAGCAGCCCAGAACAGGCCTCCTACGAGCAGTACTTC. Protein sequence: CASSPEQASYEQYF.